This T cell receptor beta chain was sequenced in a study of OX40 agonist ivuxolimab in advanced cancers. Study details: At doses from 0.01 to 10 mg/kg, patients were given intravenous ivuxolimab every 2 weeks. The dose-escalation cohort was over 65% male, with a mean age of around 60 years, ranging roughly 20 to 90. Study outcomes and limitations: In CD8+ T cells, expanded clones were on average more numerous than in CD4+.

This CDR3 comprises 13 residues. Trimming left V 1 base short and J 7 bases short, with 5 bases between. The germline CDR1 and CDR2 sequences are SNHLY and FYNNEI. Some clones are missing from TCRdb's copy, which holds only in-frame ones; the method was immunoSEQ multiplex PCR. The table includes 60,000 to 75,000 clones, over 75% detected once. A word on this clone: Antigen unknown.

The source material was CD4+ or CD8+ T cells sorted from blood, sampled in a trial of the OX40 agonist ivuxolimab. The clonotype originates from an adult with an advanced solid tumor such as melanoma, head and neck, liver or kidney cancer. The chain is built from TRBV2 and TRBJ1-6; no reliable D call. The DNA for the CDR3 is TGTGCCAGCAGTGAAGTATCGAATTCACCCCTCCACTTT. Translated: CASSEVSNSPLHF.